Below, 25 T cell receptor beta chains from the same sample are listed, as sequenced in a study of T cell changes during pregnancy in multiple sclerosis (dated by TCRdb to about 2019). Library preparation was by the immunoSEQ multiplex PCR assay. TCRdb obtained this table from immuneACCESS and retained in-frame rearrangements with V and J assigned. These tables miss some clones; where compared with another copy, unresolved V genes account for less than half of the shortfall, and the remainder is unexplained. In all, the sample holds approximately 18,000 clones, and 80% to 90% of those were seen once. The top ten clones comprise 9% to 10% of the sample. Specimen: CD8+ T cells from peripheral blood mononuclear cells, collected in the second trimester of pregnancy. These TCRs come from a female donor in good health, enrolled as a control in a pregnancy study.

This clone was counted a single time. This sequence joins TRBV5-6 and TRBJ2-3, with no clear D. The germline V gene encodes CDR1 SGHDT and CDR2 YYEEEE. CDR3 length: 12 amino acids. V lost 5 bases and J lost 6, with 10 bases in between. In DNA form, the CDR3 reads TGTGCCAGCAGTCTTGCCCAGGATACGCAGTATTTT. This codes for CASSLAQDTQYF.

In regard to this clone: The same CDR3 also results from other DNA sequences found in this sample. V usage is TRBV7-9 and J usage is TRBJ1-1; TRBD1 aligns across 7 bases. The length of the CDR3 is 13 residues. Germline trimming cut 5 bases from V and 3 bases from J; bases unmatched to any gene: 3. Germline assignment: CDR1 SEHNR and CDR2 FQNEAQ (reference sequence). This CDR3 reads CASSPTGDTEAFF. The DNA of the CDR3 is TGTGCCAGCAGCCCTACAGGGGACACTGAAGCTTTCTTT.

The J gene is TRBJ1-6, the V gene TRBV5-4; D ambiguous. Germline values: CDR1 SGHNT, CDR2 YYREEE (reference sequence). CDR3 length equals 14 residues. V lost 9 bases to trimming and J lost 0 bases, with 10 bases between them. This chain's CDR3 is CATSVRSYNSPLHF. CDR3 nucleotide sequence: TGTGCCACCTCCGTGCGCTCCTATAATTCACCCCTCCACTTT.

This chain uses TRBV7-3 with TRBJ2-3, with D possibly being TRBD2 (6 bases). V was shortened by 5 bases and J by 6 bases, with 21 bases between the two germline ends. CDR1 and CDR2 from the germline V gene are SGHTA and FQGTGA. The CDR3 totals 16 residues. CDR3 DNA: TGTGCCAGCAGCCCGGGGACTCAACTTCGGTGGGATACGCAGTATTTT. Amino acids: CASSPGTQLRWDTQYF. Full variable domain (missing parts from reference TRBV7-3 and TRBJ2-3): GAGVSQTPSNKVTEKGKYVELRCDPISGHTALYWYRQSLGQGPEFLIYFQGTGAADDSGLPNDRFFAVRPEGSVSTLKIQRTERGDSAVYLCASSPGTQLRWDTQYFGPGTRLTVL.

The count of this clone is one. A junction end diverges from the germline sequence, so it may reflect a read error. V and J are TRBV7-9 and TRBJ2-1, with 11 bases that match TRBD2. CDR3 length equals 15 residues. Germline V gene sequence: CDR1 SEHNR, CDR2 FQNEAQ (reference sequence). CDR3 region: CASGLAGGPGNEQFF. The DNA for the CDR3 is TGTGCCAGCGGCTTAGCGGGGGGGCCGGGCAATGAGCAGTTCTTC.

The V gene is TRBV4-2, the J gene TRBJ1-2; D is undetermined. The germline CDR1 and CDR2 sequences are LGHNA and YNFKEQ. This CDR3 has 13 residues. Trimming cost V 0 bases and J 3 bases, with 5 bases left between them. CDR3 in DNA: TGTGCCAGCAGCCAAGATCCGGACTATGGCTACACCTTC. As protein: CASSQDPDYGYTF.

The chain has TRBV6-4 and TRBJ2-3, with 14 bases fitting TRBD2. Germline loops: CDR1 MRHNA, CDR2 SNTAGT. V lost 8 bases, J lost 6 bases, and 10 bases stayed unmatched. The CDR3 is 16 residues long. The CDR3 is CASAPGTSGGGDTQYF. DNA of the CDR3: TGTGCCAGCGCTCCCGGGACTAGCGGGGGTGGCGATACGCAGTATTTT.

The V and J genes are TRBV9 and TRBJ2-1; the match to TRBD1 covers 8 bases. Trimming cost V 3 bases and J 8 bases; bases outside gene matches: 13. Per germline, CDR1 SGDLS and CDR2 YYNGEE. The CDR3 is made up of 16 amino acids. The CDR3: CASSAPGGLHLDEQFF. The CDR3, as DNA: TGTGCCAGCAGCGCCCCAGGGGGCCTTCATCTCGATGAGCAGTTCTTC. Complete variable domain (other parts from reference TRBV9 and TRBJ2-1): DSGVTQTPKHLITATGQRVTLRCSPRSGDLSVYWYQQSLDQGLQFLIQYYNGEERAKGNILERFSAQQFPDLHSELNLSSLELGDSALYFCASSAPGGLHLDEQFFGPGTRLTVL.

The chain has TRBV28 and TRBJ2-3, with 8 bases lining up with TRBD1. Germline CDR1 reads MDHEN; CDR2 reads SYDVKM. The CDR3 is 13 residues long. The J segment lost 6 bases and the V segment lost 8 bases, leaving 7 bases of the junction unmatched. CDR3 sequence: CASGGDRGDTQYF. CDR3 nucleotides: TGTGCCAGCGGGGGAGACAGGGGTGATACGCAGTATTTT. The whole variable domain, remainder taken from reference TRBV28 and TRBJ2-3, is DVKVTQSSRYLVKRTGEKVFLECVQDMDHENMFWYRQDPGLGLRLIYFSYDVKMKEKGDIPEGYSVSREKKERFSLILESASTNQTSMYLCASGGDRGDTQYFGPGTRLTVL.

The chain is built from TRBV28 and TRBJ2-5; TRBD1 might be the D (8 bases). V was pared by 6 bases and J by 4 bases, with 18 bases between. This CDR3 has 15 residues. CDR1 is MDHEN, CDR2 SYDVKM, per germline. The CDR3 reads CASRPPQGGRETQYF. The CDR3 coding sequence is TGTGCCAGCAGACCCCCACAGGGGGGGAGAGAGACCCAGTACTTC. Using reference TRBV28 and TRBJ2-5 for the parts outside the CDR3, the full variable domain is DVKVTQSSRYLVKRTGEKVFLECVQDMDHENMFWYRQDPGLGLRLIYFSYDVKMKEKGDIPEGYSVSREKKERFSLILESASTNQTSMYLCASRPPQGGRETQYFGPGTRLLVL.

The gene calls are TRBV7-9 and TRBJ1-1; 10 bases map to TRBD1. The germline V gene encodes CDR1 SEHNR and CDR2 FQNEAQ (reference sequence). V lost 2 bases and J lost 5; bases outside the gene matches: 8. The CDR3 is 16 residues long. CDR3 protein: CASSLSARTGGTEAFF. The DNA for the CDR3 is TGTGCCAGCAGCTTATCAGCCCGGACAGGGGGGACTGAAGCTTTCTTT. Variable domain in full (rest from reference TRBV7-9 and TRBJ1-1): DTGVSQNPRHKITKRGQNVTFRCDPISEHNRLYWYRQTLGQGPEFLTYFQNEAQLEKSRLLSDRFSAERPKGSFSTLEIQRTEQGDSAMYLCASSLSARTGGTEAFFGQGTRLTVV.

In regard to this clone: The junction departs from the called germline gene at one end, perhaps through a read error. The CDR3 bases are TGTGCCAGCAGTTCATGGGGCGGGGGGTTGAATGGGCAGTTCTTC. Amino acid sequence: CASSSWGGGLNGQFF. This chain uses TRBV7-3 with TRBJ2-1; TRBD2 agrees at 8 bases. The CDR3 loop spans 15 amino acids. Germline-derived CDR1 and CDR2 are SGHTA and FQGTGA.

The chain carries TRBV2 and TRBJ2-6, with a possible D match to TRBD2 (5 bases). This CDR3 has 18 residues. Germline CDR1 and CDR2: SNHLY and FYNNEI. Trimming took 3 bases from V and 0 from J, leaving 15 bases between them. The CDR3 nucleotides are TGTGCCAGCAGTGACGGGATGGACGGGATCTCTGGGGCCAACGTCCTGACTTTC. This encodes CASSDGMDGISGANVLTF.

This clone was counted once. CDR3 protein: CASSMPAGVAYNEQFF. The CDR3, as DNA: TGTGCCAGCAGCATGCCAGCGGGGGTCGCCTACAATGAGCAGTTCTTC. The J gene is TRBJ2-1, the V gene TRBV7-9; 8 nucleotides align to TRBD2. V dropped 5 bases and J dropped 2; count of bases not matched to a gene: 8. This CDR3 region has 16 residues. Germline CDR1 and CDR2: SEHNR and FQNEAQ (reference sequence).

This clone was observed once. J is TRBJ1-4 and V is TRBV7-9; D is ambiguous. In germline, CDR1 is SEHNR, CDR2 FQNEAQ (reference sequence). V lost 5 bases to trimming and J lost 0 bases, with 10 bases between them. CDR3 length: 15 amino acids. In DNA, the CDR3 is TGTGCCAGCAGCCCCCTTCAGGCAACTAATGAAAAACTGTTTTTT. Translation: CASSPLQATNEKLFF.

This clone was found once. For the CDR3, the DNA is TGTGCCAGCAGCTTCTTCCAGCGGGGGATCACAGATACGCAGTATTTT. This translates into CASSFFQRGITDTQYF. The chain is built from TRBV11-2 and TRBJ2-3; 8 bases match TRBD2. The CDR3 length is 16 residues. J lost 2 bases, V lost 3 bases, and 7 bases had no gene match. Germline V gene data show CDR1 as SGHAT and CDR2 as FQNNGV.

The chain has TRBV18 and TRBJ2-5; 8 positions agree with TRBD2. Unmatched junction bases numbered 4, after V lost 0 bases and J lost 1 base. Germline CDR1 reads KGHSH; CDR2 reads LQKENI. The CDR3 has 16 residues. The CDR3 nucleotides read TGTGCCAGCTCACCACCGAGCGGGGGTATCCAAGAGACCCAGTACTTC. This gives the protein CASSPPSGGIQETQYF.

Only one count was recorded for this clone. The chain links TRBV5-5 to TRBJ1-4; D remains unclear. Trimming stripped 2 bases from V and 4 bases from J, with 18 bases between. The germline CDR1 and CDR2 sequences are SGHKS and YYEKEE (reference sequence). This CDR3 region has 17 residues. DNA for the CDR3: TGTGCCAGCAGCTTTCTCTTCTCTGCGTCGGGTAATGAAAAACTGTTTTTT. Translating gives CASSFLFSASGNEKLFF.

This chain links TRBV7-6 with TRBJ2-3, with 12 nucleotides matching TRBD1. The CDR3 consists of 14 residues. CDR1 and CDR2 (germline): SGHVS, FNYEAQ. J gave up 5 bases and V 10 bases, and 7 bases lay outside the gene matches. The CDR3 nucleotides are TGTGCCATAGGGGGGACAGGGGGCATAGATACGCAGTATTTT. Its translation is CAIGGTGGIDTQYF. Full variable domain (outside the CDR3, taken from reference TRBV7-6 and TRBJ2-3): GAGVSQSPRYKVTKRGQDVALRCDPISGHVSLYWYRQALGQGPEFLTYFNYEAQQDKSGLPNDRFSAERPEGSISTLTIQRTEQRDSAMYRCAIGGTGGIDTQYFGPGTRLTVL.

The chain uses TRBV9 and TRBJ2-7, with TRBD1 as a possible D gene (5 bases). Germline lookup yields CDR1 SGDLS and CDR2 YYNGEE. V was trimmed by 4 bases and J by 2 bases, leaving 13 bases between them. The CDR3 runs 14 residues. The CDR3 here is CASSPLSDTYEQYF. CDR3 nucleotide sequence: TGTGCCAGCAGCCCACTTTCGGACACCTACGAGCAGTACTTC.

The genes are TRBV9 and TRBJ2-1; 9 bases are shared with TRBD2. Germline V CDR1 and CDR2: SGDLS, YYNGEE. The length of the CDR3 is 16 residues. V lost 4 bases, J lost 7 bases, and 12 bases stayed unmatched. CDR3 DNA sequence: TGTGCCAGCAGCCTAGTAGCGGGGGTCATGAGGAATGAGCAGTTCTTC. Amino acid sequence: CASSLVAGVMRNEQFF.

The chain couples TRBV13 to TRBJ2-2, with a weak D call TRBD1 (6 bases). The CDR3 consists of 16 residues. The germline V and J ends were trimmed by 5 bases and 1 base, with 14 bases remaining between them. Germline V gene sequence: CDR1 PRHDT, CDR2 FYEKMQ (reference sequence). CDR3 sequence (DNA): TGTGCCAGCAGCATTAACAGGGCCAAGAACACCGGGGAGCTGTTTTTT. This gives the protein CASSINRAKNTGELFF.

The CDR3 nucleotides read TGTGCCAGTAGTATAGATATGAACACTGAAGCTTTCTTT. This codes for CASSIDMNTEAFF. The V and J genes are TRBV19 and TRBJ1-1; D gene uncertain. The CDR3 is 13 residues long. V lost 0 bases, J lost 0 bases, and 2 bases lay in between. Germline V gives CDR1 LNHDA, CDR2 SQIVND (reference sequence).

Points on this clone: The junction shows a germline mismatch at one end, possibly a read error. At the DNA level, this CDR3 is encoded by other sequences in the same sample as well. The chain carries TRBV10-3 and TRBJ1-1; D may be TRBD1 (6 bases). Germline V lookup: CDR1 ENHRY, CDR2 SYGVKD. The CDR3 runs to 15 residues. Here the CDR3 reads CASSYSTGQNTEAFF. The CDR3 nucleotides are TGTGCCAGCAGTTACTCTACGGGACAGAACACTGAAGCTTTCTTT.

The chain is built from TRBV30 and TRBJ1-1; D is ambiguous. The CDR3 spans 13 residues. V was pared by 3 bases and J by 1 base, with 9 bases between. CDR1 is GTSNPN and CDR2 is SVGIG in the germline V gene (reference sequence). The CDR3 region is CAWRADTNTEAFF. CDR3 in DNA: TGTGCCTGGAGGGCTGACACGAACACTGAAGCTTTCTTT.